The clone carrying this T cell receptor (beta chain) was seen only a few times. This sample is drawn from a study of T cell changes during pregnancy in multiple sclerosis. This CDR3 has 19 residues. The germline V gene has CDR1 WNHNN and CDR2 SYGVQD (reference sequence). With 3 bases clipped from V and 2 bases from J, the junction kept 14 bases outside the gene matches. The table came from immunoSEQ multiplex PCR; TCRdb's copy has only in-frame clones and leaves some out. The sample consists of 60,000 to 70,000 clones, 91% of them appearing once. The sequencing here drew on peripheral blood, taken in the third trimester of pregnancy. The receptor was isolated from a female donor in good health, enrolled as a control in a pregnancy study. The V call is TRBV10-1, the J call TRBJ2-7; TRBD2 matches at 12 bases. CDR3 region: CASSDYPGLAGLGPYEQYF. The DNA of the CDR3 is TGCGCCAGCAGTGACTACCCGGGACTAGCGGGCCTCGGCCCCTACGAGCAGTACTTC.